This entry describes one T cell receptor (beta chain). Germline V lookup: CDR1 KGHSH, CDR2 LQKENI. V lost 1 base, J lost 5 bases, and 12 bases lay in between. This CDR3 region has 14 residues. The data stem from a study of shared clonotypes between healthy human individuals. Genomic DNA (from each subset) was split evenly across several immunoSEQ plates. Some clones are missing from TCRdb's copy, which holds only in-frame ones; the method was immunoSEQ multiplex PCR. Found here are roughly 1.4 million clones, around 98.5% of them singletons; the top ten hold about 0.4%. The sequence was obtained from a man aged 25 to 40 in good health. The sample taken for sequencing was naive CD4+ T cells sorted from blood. Subset specified: CD45RA+ positively selected. The chain uses TRBV18 and TRBJ2-7; no definite D call. The CDR3 is CASSPRPRSDEQYF. In DNA form, the CDR3 reads TGTGCCAGCTCACCACGCCCTCGGTCGGACGAGCAGTACTTC.